Each of the 13 T cell receptor beta chains below was sequenced from the same sample in a study of lymphopenia after photon versus proton radiotherapy. Only in-frame clones appear in the TCRdb table, and some are missing; sequencing was by immunoSEQ multiplex PCR. The table records 55,000 to 70,000 clones, approximately 84% of them present only once. The sequencing here drew on peripheral blood, taken from a patient treated with photon-based radiotherapy. The receptor source for this set is a man aged 40-49 years with gastric cancer.

The chain recombines TRBV11-2 with TRBJ2-7; 7 nucleotides agree with TRBD2. The trim removed 6 bases at V and 6 bases at J, leaving 11 bases unmatched. Germline assignment: CDR1 SGHAT and CDR2 FQNNGV. The CDR3 runs 14 residues. The CDR3 protein is CASRPLAGVSEQYF. The DNA for the CDR3 is TGTGCCAGCAGGCCCCTCGCGGGGGTCTCCGAGCAGTACTTC.

This chain links TRBV5-6 with TRBJ1-2; D unresolved. The germline CDR1 and CDR2 sequences are SGHDT and YYEEEE. The CDR3 length is 15 residues. V lost 0 bases to trimming and J lost 8 bases, with 17 bases between them. CDR3 nucleotide sequence: TGTGCCAGCAGCTTGGGACTAACTCCAGCTGGCGGCTACACCTTC. As protein: CASSLGLTPAGGYTF.

This clone came up once. This rearrangement joins TRBV5-1 to TRBJ1-4, with TRBD1 identical over 7 bases. The V gene end was trimmed by 0 bases and the J gene end by 1 base; junction bases not matched to a gene: 6. The CDR3 extends over 17 amino acids. Per the germline V gene, CDR1 is SGHRS and CDR2 is YFSETQ. The CDR3 here is CASSLVGGRRTNEKLFF. Here the CDR3 DNA reads TGCGCCAGCAGCTTGGTAGGGGGCCGAAGAACTAATGAAAAACTGTTTTTT.

The chain is built from TRBV12-5 and TRBJ1-6; D unresolved. V lost 5 bases to trimming and J lost 8 bases, with 10 bases between them. The CDR3 is 13 amino acids. Germline values: CDR1 LGHNT, CDR2 FRNRAP. The CDR3 DNA follows: TGTGCTAGTGGTCCCGAGTGGGATTCACCCCTCCACTTT. Amino acid sequence: CASGPEWDSPLHF.

For this clone: This clone may be a read error of a much larger clone one base away. The chain uses TRBV19 and TRBJ2-6, with D perhaps TRBD1 (5 bases). Looked up from germline, CDR1 is LNHDA and CDR2 is SQIVND (reference sequence). CDR3 size: 16 residues. This chain's CDR3 is CANSVTQGTGANVLTF. The CDR3 coding sequence is TGTGCCAATAGTGTTACTCAGGGAACTGGGGCCAACGTCCTGACTTTC.

The CDR3 bases are TGTGCCAGCAGCTTGCTAGGTCTACGGGGTCAAGGTTCACCCCTCCACTTT. Residues: CASSLLGLRGQGSPLHF. V usage is TRBV5-4 and J usage is TRBJ1-6; D not certain. V shed 1 base and J shed 9 bases, with 20 bases lying between them. CDR3 size: 17 residues. The germline V gene has CDR1 SGHNT and CDR2 YYREEE (reference sequence).

The rearrangement uses TRBV19 and TRBJ1-5; D is possibly TRBD1 (6 bases). CDR1 is LNHDA, CDR2 SQIVND, per germline (reference sequence). The CDR3 contains 14 residues. The germline V and J ends were trimmed by 4 bases and 4 bases, with 11 bases remaining between them. The CDR3, as DNA: TGTGCCAGTAGTAGCAACGGACAGAATCAGCCCCAGCATTTT. Protein product: CASSSNGQNQPQHF. The full variable domain, in which reference TRBV19 and TRBJ1-5 provide the parts outside the CDR3, is DGGITQSPKYLFRKEGQNVTLSCEQNLNHDAMYWYRQDPGQGLRLIYYSQIVNDFQKGDIAEGYSVSREKKESFPLTVTSAQKNPTAFYLCASSSNGQNQPQHFGDGTRLSIL.

The chain links TRBV5-6 to TRBJ2-5; 9 positions agree with TRBD2. The trim removed 3 bases at V and 0 bases at J, leaving 3 bases unmatched. Per germline, CDR1 SGHDT and CDR2 YYEEEE. The CDR3 has 15 amino acids. CDR3 protein: CASSYRGGDQETQYF. The CDR3 DNA reads as TGTGCCAGCAGCTACCGCGGGGGGGACCAAGAGACCCAGTACTTC.

This chain links TRBV5-1 with TRBJ1-4; D unclear. V was cut by 0 bases and J by 7 bases, with 16 bases left in between. The CDR3 sequence is 16 residues long. CDR1 SGHRS and CDR2 YFSETQ come from the germline V gene. The CDR3 loop reads CASSLAGDPSGEKLFF. Here the CDR3 DNA reads TGCGCCAGCAGCTTGGCGGGTGACCCGAGTGGTGAAAAACTGTTTTTT.

This rearrangement joins TRBV12-5 to TRBJ2-3; either TRBD1 or TRBD2 may fit D (5 bases each). Germline CDR1 and CDR2: LGHNT and FRNRAP. The V end was cut by 0 bases, the J end by 4 bases, with 17 bases between. This CDR3 has 17 amino acids. CDR3 protein: CASGLVLGPSPPDTQYF. As DNA, the CDR3 is TGTGCTAGTGGTTTGGTACTGGGACCCTCGCCCCCAGATACGCAGTATTTT.

In its sample, this clone was seen once. V is TRBV5-4 and J is TRBJ2-7, with D unclear. CDR3 size: 14 residues. CDR1 and CDR2 from the germline V gene are SGHNT and YYREEE (reference sequence). Trimming shortened V by 2 bases and J by 2 bases, and 11 bases separated the two germline ends. CDR3 sequence reads: CASSFGSSTYEQYF. The CDR3 bases are TGTGCCAGCAGCTTTGGCAGCAGTACCTACGAGCAGTACTTC.

The chain links TRBV5-5 to TRBJ1-6, with TRBD1 matching over 9 bases. The length of the CDR3 is 17 residues. Looked up from germline, CDR1 is SGHKS and CDR2 is YYEKEE (reference sequence). The ends lost 2 bases at V and 9 bases at J; junction bases unmatched: 12. The DNA of the CDR3 is TGTGCCAGCAGCTTAGGAAAAGCCGGGACAGGGTTTTCACCCCTCCACTTT. It translates to CASSLGKAGTGFSPLHF.

This chain uses TRBV11-2 with TRBJ1-2, with TRBD1 identical over 7 bases. The CDR3 spans 15 residues. V lost 2 bases, J lost 2 bases, and 5 bases stayed unmatched. Germline-derived CDR1 and CDR2 are SGHAT and FQNNGV. CDR3 bases: TGTGCCAGCAGCTTATGGGCGACAGGGAACTATGGCTACACCTTC. Protein sequence: CASSLWATGNYGYTF.